The next 2 T cell receptor beta chains were all read from a single sample in a study of blood T cell repertoires in COVID-19. Produced via immunoSEQ multiplex PCR; TCRdb's table is partial and in-frame only. The table has 200,000 to 250,000 clones, 70% to 90% seen once. The specimen sequenced was peripheral blood. Source of these receptors: a man in his fifties or sixties with acute or convalescent COVID-19.

The chain couples TRBV5-1 to TRBJ1-2; D unresolved. The CDR3 is 14 residues long. The V end lost 4 bases, the J end lost 3 bases, and 13 bases lay between the germline ends. Germline-derived CDR1 and CDR2 are SGHRS and YFSETQ. CDR3 region: CASSPRAADYGYTF. The CDR3 DNA follows: TGCGCCAGCAGCCCGCGGGCCGCCGACTATGGCTACACCTTC. Full variable domain (remainder filled in from reference TRBV5-1 and TRBJ1-2): KAGVTQTPRYLIKTRGQQVTLSCSPISGHRSVSWYQQTPGQGLQFLFEYFSETQRNKGNFPGRFSGRQFSNSRSEMNVSTLELGDSALYLCASSPRAADYGYTFGSGTRLTVV.

The chain uses TRBV12-5 and TRBJ1-2; D possibly corresponds to TRBD1 (5 bases). Germline CDR1 and CDR2: LGHNT and FRNRAP. The CDR3 sequence is 14 residues long. V shed 1 base and J shed 8 bases, with 14 bases lying between them. The CDR3 here is CASGLEGRRDGYTF. DNA for the CDR3: TGTGCTAGTGGTTTGGAGGGACGGAGGGACGGCTACACCTTC.